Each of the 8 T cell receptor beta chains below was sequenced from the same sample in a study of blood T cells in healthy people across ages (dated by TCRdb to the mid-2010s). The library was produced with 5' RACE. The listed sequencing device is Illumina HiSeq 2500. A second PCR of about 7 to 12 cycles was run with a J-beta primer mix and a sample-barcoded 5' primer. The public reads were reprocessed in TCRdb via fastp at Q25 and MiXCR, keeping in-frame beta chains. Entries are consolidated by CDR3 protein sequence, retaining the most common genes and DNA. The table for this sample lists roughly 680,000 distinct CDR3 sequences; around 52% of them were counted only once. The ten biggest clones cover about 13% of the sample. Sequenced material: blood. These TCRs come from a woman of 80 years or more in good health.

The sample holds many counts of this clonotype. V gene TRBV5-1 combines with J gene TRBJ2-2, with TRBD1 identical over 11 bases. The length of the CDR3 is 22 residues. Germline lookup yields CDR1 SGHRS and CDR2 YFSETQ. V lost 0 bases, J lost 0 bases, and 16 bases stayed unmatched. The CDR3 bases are TGCGCCAGCAGCTTGGTCATTAGGACAGGGGGCATCATAGCAACGAACACCGGGGAGCTGTTTTTT. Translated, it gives CASSLVIRTGGIIATNTGELFF.

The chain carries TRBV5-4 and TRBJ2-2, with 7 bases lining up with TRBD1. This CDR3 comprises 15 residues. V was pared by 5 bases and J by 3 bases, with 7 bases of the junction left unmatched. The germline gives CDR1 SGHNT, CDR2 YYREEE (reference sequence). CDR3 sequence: CASRQPGQHTGELFF. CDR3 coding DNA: TGTGCCAGCAGGCAGCCGGGACAGCACACCGGGGAGCTGTTTTTT.

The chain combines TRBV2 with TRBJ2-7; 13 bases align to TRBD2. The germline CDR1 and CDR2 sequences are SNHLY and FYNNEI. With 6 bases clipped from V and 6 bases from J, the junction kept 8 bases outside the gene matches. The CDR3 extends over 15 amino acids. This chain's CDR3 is CASSSRTSGSAEQYF. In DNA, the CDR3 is TGTGCCAGCAGCTCCCGGACTAGCGGGAGTGCCGAGCAGTACTTC.

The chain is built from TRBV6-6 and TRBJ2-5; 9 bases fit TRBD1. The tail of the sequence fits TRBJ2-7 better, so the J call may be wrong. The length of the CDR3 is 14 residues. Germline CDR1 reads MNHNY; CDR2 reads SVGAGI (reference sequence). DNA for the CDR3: TGTGCCAGCAGTGGGACAGGGCAAACCTACGAGCAGTACTTC. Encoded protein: CASSGTGQTYEQYF.

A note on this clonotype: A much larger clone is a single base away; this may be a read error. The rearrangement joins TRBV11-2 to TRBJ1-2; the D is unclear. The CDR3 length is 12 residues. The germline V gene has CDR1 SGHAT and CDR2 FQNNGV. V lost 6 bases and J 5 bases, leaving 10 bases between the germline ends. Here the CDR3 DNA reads TGTGCCAGCAGTTCCTGGGCGTATGGCTACACCTTC. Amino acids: CASSSWAYGYTF.

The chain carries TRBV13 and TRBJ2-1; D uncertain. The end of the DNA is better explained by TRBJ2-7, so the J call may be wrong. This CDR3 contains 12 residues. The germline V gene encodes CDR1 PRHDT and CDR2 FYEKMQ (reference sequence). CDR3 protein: CASSVGPDEQYF. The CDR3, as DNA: TGTGCCAGCTCTGTGGGTCCCGACGAGCAGTACTTC.

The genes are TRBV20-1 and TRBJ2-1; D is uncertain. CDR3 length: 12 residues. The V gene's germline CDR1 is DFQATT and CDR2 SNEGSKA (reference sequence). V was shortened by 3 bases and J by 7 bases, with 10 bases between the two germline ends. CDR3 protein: CSASRRVNEQFF. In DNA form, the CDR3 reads TGCAGTGCTAGTCGAAGGGTGAATGAGCAGTTCTTC.

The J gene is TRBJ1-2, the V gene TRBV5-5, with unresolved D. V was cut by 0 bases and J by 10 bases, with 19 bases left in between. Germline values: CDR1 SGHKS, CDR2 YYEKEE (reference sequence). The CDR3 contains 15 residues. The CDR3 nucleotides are TGTGCCAGCAGCTTGGCCGGGGTTAGCGGCCGCCACTACACCTTC. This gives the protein CASSLAGVSGRHYTF.